One sample yielded the 26 T cell receptor beta chains listed below, sequenced in a study of PD-L1 blockade in urothelial cancer. Measured with immunoSEQ multiplex PCR; TCRdb has only the in-frame clones, and not every one. The repertoire includes about 26,000 clones, 80% to 90% of them detected once, and approximately 33% sits in the top ten. This specimen was PBMCs, taken around atezolizumab (anti-PD-L1) treatment. The receptors here all came from a man aged 60-69 years with urothelial cancer.

V gene TRBV19 combines with J gene TRBJ2-3; D perhaps matches TRBD2 (5 bases). The CDR3 loop spans 13 amino acids. V was clipped by 6 bases and J by 1 base, with 8 bases between them. Germline lookup yields CDR1 LNHDA and CDR2 SQIVND (reference sequence). The CDR3, as DNA: TGTGCCAGTAGGGAGAGGGGCACAGATACGCAGTATTTT. Its translation is CASRERGTDTQYF.

This clone was detected a few times. This rearrangement joins TRBV7-9 to TRBJ2-6; 8 bases fit TRBD2. Losses at the gene ends were 8 bases for V and 4 bases for J; bases not matched to a gene: 4. The CDR3 has 14 amino acids. Germline V gene lookup returns CDR1 SEHNR and CDR2 FQNEAQ (reference sequence). CDR3 in amino acids: CASFRGGGANVLTF. CDR3 in DNA: TGTGCCAGCTTCCGGGGGGGCGGGGCCAACGTCCTGACTTTC.

The chain has TRBV6-1 and TRBJ2-5; 8 bases map to TRBD1. This CDR3 contains 14 residues. CDR1 and CDR2 from the germline V gene are MNHNS and SASEGT. Germline trimming cut 5 bases from V and 4 bases from J; bases unmatched to any gene: 6. CDR3 nucleotides: TGTGCCAGCAGTCAAGACAGGGGTAGAGAGACCCAGTACTTC. It is translated as CASSQDRGRETQYF.

This clone has just one count. V is TRBV5-1 and J is TRBJ2-1; D is ambiguous. From germline, CDR1 is SGHRS and CDR2 YFSETQ. The CDR3 is made up of 14 amino acids. Trimming removed 0 bases from V and 0 bases from J, with 4 bases in between. The CDR3 region is CASSLAGSYNEQFF. CDR3 in DNA: TGCGCCAGCAGCTTGGCAGGCTCCTACAATGAGCAGTTCTTC.

This chain links TRBV2 with TRBJ2-7; 8 bases match TRBD2. The CDR3 sequence is 13 residues long. With V trimmed by 8 bases and J by 7 bases, 10 bases remained unmatched. Germline V gene sequence: CDR1 SNHLY, CDR2 FYNNEI. The chain's CDR3 is CASCQRGTSEQYF. DNA for the CDR3: TGTGCCAGCTGTCAGAGGGGGACTAGTGAGCAGTACTTC.

The rearrangement uses TRBV5-1 and TRBJ2-1; 9 nucleotides match TRBD2. The CDR3 has 15 residues. The ends lost 0 bases at V and 5 bases at J; junction bases unmatched: 3. CDR1 and CDR2 from the germline V gene are SGHRS and YFSETQ. The CDR3 DNA follows: TGCGCCAGCAGCTTGGGGGCTAGCGGGAACAATGAGCAGTTCTTC. Protein: CASSLGASGNNEQFF. Complete variable domain (other parts from reference TRBV5-1 and TRBJ2-1): KAGVTQTPRYLIKTRGQQVTLSCSPISGHRSVSWYQQTPGQGLQFLFEYFSETQRNKGNFPGRFSGRQFSNSRSEMNVSTLELGDSALYLCASSLGASGNNEQFFGPGTRLTVL.

The chain carries TRBV6-6 and TRBJ1-2, with D perhaps TRBD1 (5 bases). With 6 bases removed from V and 6 bases from J, the gap between germline ends came to 14 bases. The V gene's germline CDR1 is MNHNY and CDR2 SVGAGI (reference sequence). The CDR3 runs 13 residues. In nucleotides, the CDR3 is TGTGCCAGCAGCCAAAGCCTGACAGATGGCTACACCTTC. This gives the protein CASSQSLTDGYTF.

This rearrangement joins TRBV5-6 to TRBJ2-1, with TRBD1 matching 7 bases. Germline assignment: CDR1 SGHDT and CDR2 YYEEEE. The ends lost 4 bases at V and 5 bases at J; junction bases unmatched: 15. CDR3 size: 17 residues. The CDR3 DNA follows: TGTGCCAGCAGCCCACCCCTTCCAGGGGGATACGACAATGAGCAGTTCTTC. This gives the protein CASSPPLPGGYDNEQFF.

The J gene is TRBJ1-4, the V gene TRBV9; D might be TRBD1 (6 bases). Per the germline V gene, CDR1 is SGDLS and CDR2 is YYNGEE. The CDR3 consists of 15 residues. Deletions cut 4 bases from V and 5 bases from J, with 15 bases between. The DNA for the CDR3 is TGTGCCAGCAGCTTACAAACAGGGTCCAATGAAAAACTGTTTTTT. Translated, it gives CASSLQTGSNEKLFF.

The genes are TRBV6-6 and TRBJ2-7; TRBD2 aligns across 9 bases. This CDR3 has 15 amino acids. J gave up 3 bases and V 6 bases, and 9 bases lay outside the gene matches. In germline, CDR1 is MNHNY, CDR2 SVGAGI (reference sequence). In nucleotides, the CDR3 is TGTGCCAGCAGGTCCCATACTAGCGGGCTCTACGAGCAGTACTTC. This gives the protein CASRSHTSGLYEQYF.

Details on this clone: Sequence at one end of the junction differs from germline and may be a read error. The chain recombines TRBV6-6 with TRBJ1-6; D is possibly TRBD1 (5 bases). The CDR3 length is 13 residues. Germline V CDR1 and CDR2: MNHNY, SVGAGI (reference sequence). CDR3 sequence reads: CATQGSHNSPLHF. CDR3 coding DNA: TGTGCCACCCAGGGCTCCCATAATTCACCCCTCCACTTT.

The V call is TRBV6-5, the J call TRBJ2-2; D possibly corresponds to TRBD1 (7 bases). The CDR3 has 11 residues. CDR1 is MNHEY, CDR2 SVGAGI, per germline. V gave up 8 bases and J gave up 7 bases, with 8 bases separating them. The CDR3 is CASQGGGELFF. CDR3 nucleotides: TGTGCCAGCCAGGGGGGCGGGGAGCTGTTTTTT.

The CDR3 loop reads CAGGEDYGYTF. CDR3 coding DNA: TGTGCCGGCGGGGAGGACTATGGCTACACCTTC. V gene TRBV30 combines with J gene TRBJ1-2; D gene unclear. Germline CDR1 is GTSNPN and CDR2 is SVGIG (reference sequence). V was clipped by 8 bases and J by 3 bases, with 10 bases between them. This CDR3 region has 11 residues.

V gene TRBV6-1 combines with J gene TRBJ1-6, with a tentative D call TRBD1 (5 bases). The CDR3 extends over 15 amino acids. Trimming shortened V by 2 bases and J by 6 bases, and 11 bases separated the two germline ends. CDR1 and CDR2 from the germline V gene are MNHNS and SASEGT. As DNA, the CDR3 is TGTGCCAGCAGTGAAAGGGGCTTAAGTAATTCACCCCTCCACTTT. Protein sequence: CASSERGLSNSPLHF.

The chain is built from TRBV4-1 and TRBJ2-2, with 11 bases lining up with TRBD2. This CDR3 region has 16 residues. The V and J ends lost 1 base and 7 bases, in that order; junction bases with no gene match: 5. Germline V CDR1 and CDR2: MGHRA, YSYEKL. The CDR3 loop is CASSQVAGGYGGELFF. In nucleotides, the CDR3 is TGCGCCAGCAGCCAAGTAGCGGGGGGGTACGGCGGGGAGCTGTTTTTT.

The chain recombines TRBV4-2 with TRBJ2-7; the match to TRBD2 covers 11 bases. This CDR3 is built from 16 residues. Unmatched junction bases numbered 3, after V lost 0 bases and J lost 2 bases. Germline loops: CDR1 LGHNA, CDR2 YNFKEQ. The CDR3 sequence: CASSQEGTSGTYEQYF. The CDR3 coding sequence is TGTGCCAGCAGCCAAGAAGGGACTAGCGGAACCTACGAGCAGTACTTC.

V usage is TRBV5-5 and J usage is TRBJ1-2, with TRBD1 matching over 11 bases. The J segment lost 8 bases and the V segment lost 2 bases, leaving 11 bases of the junction unmatched. Germline assignment: CDR1 SGHKS and CDR2 YYEKEE (reference sequence). The CDR3 has 16 residues. The CDR3 DNA is TGTGCCAGCAGCTTTGGACAGGGGGCAAGTGTACTGGGCTACACCTTC. It codes for CASSFGQGASVLGYTF. The whole variable domain, remainder taken from reference TRBV5-5 and TRBJ1-2, is DAGVTQSPTHLIKTRGQQVTLRCSPISGHKSVSWYQQVLGQGPQFIFQYYEKEERGRGNFPDRFSARQFPNYSSELNVNALLLGDSALYLCASSFGQGASVLGYTFGSGTRLTVV.

The rearrangement links TRBV11-3 to TRBJ2-2; a possible D gene is TRBD2 (5 bases). From germline, CDR1 is SGHNT and CDR2 YENEEA. The CDR3 runs 15 residues. Trimming stripped 0 bases from V and 7 bases from J, with 12 bases between. CDR3 in amino acids: CASSLEASRGGELFF. In nucleotides, the CDR3 is TGTGCCAGCAGCTTAGAGGCTAGCCGGGGCGGGGAGCTGTTTTTT.

This chain connects TRBV11-2 to TRBJ1-4; 8 nucleotides line up with TRBD1. Looked up from germline, CDR1 is SGHAT and CDR2 is FQNNGV. CDR3 length equals 15 residues. V shed 6 bases and J 5 bases; nucleotides not matched to a gene: 8. The CDR3 reads CASSLGWTGNEKLFF. CDR3 nucleotide sequence: TGTGCCAGCAGTCTAGGATGGACAGGGAATGAAAAACTGTTTTTT.

This clone has just a few counts. The chain combines TRBV20-1 with TRBJ2-3; D not certain. Germline V gives CDR1 DFQATT, CDR2 SNEGSKA (reference sequence). The V end lost 5 bases, the J end lost 9 bases, and 3 bases lay between the germline ends. This CDR3 spans 8 amino acids. This chain's CDR3 is CSAGTQYF. As DNA, the CDR3 is TGCAGTGCTGGCACGCAGTATTTT.

The chain uses TRBV9 and TRBJ2-2; 11 bases map to TRBD2. CDR1 and CDR2 from the germline V gene are SGDLS and YYNGEE. This CDR3 spans 18 amino acids. Trimming at V came to 1 base and at J to 0 bases, leaving 5 bases not matched to a gene. The CDR3, as DNA: TGTGCCAGCAGCGTATCGGTTAGCGGGAGGGCGAACACCGGGGAGCTGTTTTTT. Its translation: CASSVSVSGRANTGELFF.

The rearrangement uses TRBV30 and TRBJ2-2; the D gene is possibly TRBD2 (5 bases). Trimming left V 2 bases short and J 2 bases short, with 21 bases between. CDR3 length: 18 residues. The germline CDR1 and CDR2 sequences are GTSNPN and SVGIG (reference sequence). In nucleotides, the CDR3 is TGTGCCTGGAGTAGTAATTTCGGGATTTCCAGAAACACCGGGGAGCTGTTTTTT. Its translation is CAWSSNFGISRNTGELFF.

The chain has TRBV9 and TRBJ2-1; 7 nucleotides line up with TRBD1. CDR3 length: 18 residues. Germline V gene sequence: CDR1 SGDLS, CDR2 YYNGEE. J gave up 1 base and V 0 bases, and 10 bases lay outside the gene matches. The CDR3 reads CASSVVSGQRLSYNEQFF. CDR3 nucleotide sequence: TGTGCCAGCAGCGTAGTTTCGGGACAGCGCTTATCCTACAATGAGCAGTTCTTC.

This chain joins TRBV18 and TRBJ1-5, with TRBD1 as a possible D gene (5 bases). This CDR3 is built from 14 residues. Deletions cut 6 bases from V and 7 bases from J, with 16 bases between. Germline V gene data show CDR1 as KGHSH and CDR2 as LQKENI. CDR3 bases: TGTGCCAGCTCGCCTGAACAGGTGGGGCAGCCCCAGCATTTT. Protein product: CASSPEQVGQPQHF. The full variable domain, in which reference TRBV18 and TRBJ1-5 provide the parts outside the CDR3, is NAGVMQNPRHLVRRRGQEARLRCSPMKGHSHVYWYRQLPEEGLKFMVYLQKENIIDESGMPKERFSAEFPKEGPSILRIQQVVRGDSAAYFCASSPEQVGQPQHFGDGTRLSIL.

The J gene is TRBJ1-6, the V gene TRBV5-1; 9 nucleotides align to TRBD1. Germline trimming cut 5 bases from V and 10 bases from J; bases unmatched to any gene: 7. Germline V CDR1 and CDR2: SGHRS, YFSETQ. This CDR3 spans 14 amino acids. CDR3 sequence: CASRQDRGESPLHF. The CDR3 DNA sequence: TGCGCCAGCAGACAGGACAGGGGAGAATCACCCCTCCACTTT.

The genes are TRBV6-1 and TRBJ1-2; possibly TRBD1 for D (6 bases). Germline lookup yields CDR1 MNHNS and CDR2 SASEGT. The length of the CDR3 is 14 residues. The germline V and J ends were trimmed by 0 bases and 8 bases, with 13 bases remaining between them. The CDR3 sequence: CASSEAGGAKGYTF. The CDR3 coding sequence is TGTGCCAGCAGTGAAGCGGGGGGGGCTAAGGGCTACACCTTC.